The rows below give T cell receptor beta chains drawn from one sample of a study of cytomegalovirus exposure and HLA in healthy donors. Assay used: immunoSEQ multiplex PCR; TCRdb lists only in-frame clones, some missing. Among around 160,000 clones listed, roughly 80% were seen once. Sequenced material: PBMCs. The receptor set was obtained from a man aged 35 to 55 in good health and CMV-seropositive. CDR3s include the opening cysteine and the closing phenylalanine or tryptophan.

CDR3aa | v_gene
CASSLLPGESYNEQFF | TRBV4-3
CASGQAQGYTF | TRBV12-5
CASRPRDRGWDTQYF | TRBV9
CASSLRTTSTDTQYF | TRBV27
CASSPIQGGTYEQYF | TRBV18
CASSRRTSGRRSTDTQYF | TRBV19
CASSLEATRVNTGELFF | TRBV7-2
CSSSLSGTSGRFADTQYF | TRBV7-9
CASRPTGIGSEQYF | TRBV6-6
CASSLNPGPGAFF | TRBV7-2
CAWSVRDSRFWRYGYTF | TRBV30
CASSLFAGVLYNEQFF | TRBV28
CASSQDSGREIDTQYF | TRBV4-1
CASSPGLAGVPGELFF | TRBV7-3
CASSSGTSGPYEQYF | TRBV5-6